This T cell receptor (beta chain) was sequenced in a study of molecular identifiers for immune sequencing clone quantification. This clonotype was detected only a few times. TCRdb redid the calling of the PCR reads with MiXCR, one entry per CDR3 protein. In the table there are fewer than 30,000 distinct CDR3 sequences, 17% of which are singletons. V gave up 0 bases and J gave up 6 bases, with 20 bases separating them. The CDR3 has 18 residues. CDR1 is SGHDN, CDR2 FVKESK, per germline. The TCR sequence derives from a human donor in good health. Some libraries in this study had Jurkat cell RNA spiked in. The rearrangement uses TRBV14 and TRBJ1-4, with D perhaps matching TRBD1 (5 bases). The sample consisted of naive CD8+ T cells from blood, with Jurkat cell RNA spiked in. Specified subset: FACS-sorted CD8+CD4-CCR7+CD45RA+ naive T cells. Written as DNA, the CDR3 is TGTGCCAGCAGCCAAGAAACCGGGACCGCCATGAATTATGAAAAACTGTTTTTT. The encoded protein is CASSQETGTAMNYEKLFF. Together with reference TRBV14 and TRBJ1-4, the CDR3 gives the full variable domain: EAGVTQFPSHSVIEKGQTVTLRCDPISGHDNLYWYRRVMGKEIKFLLHFVKESKQDESGMPNNRFLAERTGGTYSTLKVQPAELEDSGVYFCASSQETGTAMNYEKLFFGSGTQLSVL.